At least ten counts were recorded for the clone carrying this T cell receptor (beta chain). Its target is unknown. This sample stems from a study of T cell repertoires in cytomegalovirus infection. From germline, CDR1 is SGHTA and CDR2 FQGNSA. The CDR3 loop spans 15 amino acids. V dropped 5 bases and J dropped 5 bases, with 16 bases sitting between them. One entry per CDR3 protein results from TCRdb running MiXCR on the reads. The data show approximately 310,000 distinct CDR3 sequences, roughly 25% seen once. This TCR was recovered from a human donor in good health (CMV status not recorded). Some clones in this sample may be carry-over from other donors' samples. The material sequenced was cultured PBMCs, taken from culture after CMV antigen stimulation. This chain connects TRBV7-2 to TRBJ2-1; a weak D match, TRBD2 (5 bases). CDR3 loop: CASSPERTRNNEQFF. In DNA form, the CDR3 reads TGTGCCAGCAGCCCAGAGCGGACGAGGAACAATGAGCAGTTCTTC.